Detailed here is one TCR beta chain. Its target is unknown. This sample stems from a study of blood T cells in healthy people across ages. Study outcomes and limitations: Strong correlation was found linking TCR beta diversity to naive T cell percentage.

Donors were healthy Caucasian individuals from Russia aged roughly 6 to 95. V lost 8 bases to trimming and J lost 8 bases; unmatched junction nucleotides: 9. Germline CDR1 is SEHNR and CDR2 is FQNEAQ (reference sequence). This CDR3 comprises 15 residues. With a J-beta primer mix and a sample-barcoded 5' primer, a second PCR ran about 7 to 12 cycles. A single record per CDR3 protein comes from TCRdb applying MiXCR to the 5' RACE reads. The table has nearly 800,000 distinct CDR3 sequences, 20% to 30% seen once. Separately, the same data were catalogued under a study of T cells of mothers and their children.

The chain has TRBV7-9 and TRBJ1-4; TRBD1 agrees at 12 bases. This TCR was sampled from a boy younger than 18 in good health. The material sequenced was blood. The CDR3 is CASGTGGRVNEKLFF. The CDR3 DNA is TGTGCCAGCGGGACAGGGGGCAGAGTAAACGAAAAACTGTTTTTT. Filled out from reference TRBV7-9 and TRBJ1-4, the complete variable domain reads DTGVSQNPRHKITKRGQNVTFRCDPISEHNRLYWYRQTLGQGPEFLTYFQNEAQLEKSRLLSDRFSAERPKGSFSTLEIQRTEQGDSAMYLCASGTGGRVNEKLFFGSGTQLSVL.